The source of this TCR beta chain is a study of blood T cell repertoires in COVID-19. Study overall: Acute-phase and convalescent COVID-19 samples originated in the United States, Italy and Spain. PBMCs, B-cell-depleted T cells, or T cells provided the cDNA or gDNA that made up the material.

V lost 2 bases and J lost 10; bases outside the gene matches: 7. Per the germline V gene, CDR1 is MNHNY and CDR2 is SVGAGI (reference sequence). The length of the CDR3 is 15 residues. During active infection, Seattle patients enrolled and were then monitored through disease. Some clones are missing from TCRdb's copy, which holds only in-frame ones; the method was immunoSEQ multiplex PCR. Of about 68,000 clones listed, less than 95% are singletons. The chain combines TRBV6-6 with TRBJ1-6, with 8 bases aligning to TRBD1. This sequence was found in a man in his fifties or sixties with COVID-19, enrolled during active disease. The sequencing sample was made of peripheral blood. The CDR3 here is CASSYQDRVNSPLHF. The CDR3 DNA reads TGTGCCAGCAGTTACCAGGACAGGGTAAACTCACCCCTCCACTTT.